One sample yielded the 10 T cell receptor beta chains listed below, sequenced in a study of T cells in Graves' hyperthyroidism and ophthalmopathy. Amplified TCR beta CDR3 regions derived from RNA transcripts. A set of HTBI primers served as the primers for a first-round RT-PCR of the TCR CDR3. MiXCR, run by TCRdb on the multiplex PCR reads, gives a single entry per CDR3 protein. The sample records over 650,000 distinct CDR3 sequences, 16% being singletons. Sequencing was performed on blood. These receptors were obtained from a man aged 18 to 30 with Graves' hyperthyroidism.

Concerning this clonotype: It may be a read error: a sequence one base away is much more abundant. The rearrangement links TRBV20-1 to TRBJ2-3, with 14 bases matching TRBD2. J was trimmed by 2 bases and V by 2 bases; bases with no gene match: 3. Per the germline V gene, CDR1 is DFQATT and CDR2 is SNEGSKA (reference sequence). This CDR3 is built from 16 residues. The DNA of the CDR3 is TGCAGTGCTAGACCGGGACTAGCGGGGGCCACAGATACGCAGTATTTT. This codes for CSARPGLAGATDTQYF.

This clonotype was recorded at least ten times. This sequence joins TRBV28 and TRBJ2-1; TRBD2 agrees at 9 bases. With 6 bases clipped from V and 6 bases from J, the junction kept 12 bases outside the gene matches. The germline CDR1 and CDR2 sequences are MDHEN and SYDVKM. The CDR3 runs 16 residues. The CDR3 bases are TGTGCCAGCAGGCCCGTAGCGGGAGAAGAGGCCAATGAGCAGTTCTTC. Translating it yields CASRPVAGEEANEQFF.

This clonotype was observed many times. The chain employs TRBV7-8 and TRBJ1-5; D is uncertain. Germline-derived CDR1 and CDR2 are SGHVS and FQNEAQ. V dropped 5 bases and J dropped 2 bases, with 13 bases sitting between them. The CDR3 length is 15 residues. The CDR3 loop reads CASSSSRSGNQPQHF. The CDR3 region has the DNA TGTGCCAGCAGCAGCAGCAGATCCGGCAATCAGCCCCAGCATTTT.

A few counts support this clonotype. The V gene is TRBV6-1, the J gene TRBJ1-2; 8 nucleotides align to TRBD1. Germline trimming cut 6 bases from V and 7 bases from J; bases unmatched to any gene: 4. CDR3 length: 12 amino acids. Germline values: CDR1 MNHNS, CDR2 SASEGT. The CDR3 DNA reads TGTGCCAGCAGCCCAGGGGGCATTGGCTACACCTTC. Translation: CASSPGGIGYTF.

The chain recombines TRBV20-1 with TRBJ2-3; the match to TRBD2 covers 9 bases. V lost 6 bases, J lost 7 bases, and 8 bases stayed unmatched. There are 13 residues in the CDR3. The germline V gene encodes CDR1 DFQATT and CDR2 SNEGSKA (reference sequence). In nucleotides, the CDR3 is TGCAGTGCCGGGAGCGGGAGGAGGTATACGCAGTATTTT. It is translated as CSAGSGRRYTQYF.

In this sample, this clonotype turned up a few times. One end of the junction fails to match germline, which may point to a read error. CDR3 bases: TGTGCCAGCAGTTCGCCCGGGGCAGCGGTTAAATCAGACACGCAGTATTTT. This encodes CASSSPGAAVKSDTQYF. The V call is TRBV28, the J call TRBJ2-3; D might be TRBD1 or TRBD2, each matching 5 bases. The CDR3 extends over 17 amino acids. CDR1 and CDR2 (germline): MDHEN, SYDVKM.

This clonotype came up many times. The genes are TRBV7-9 and TRBJ2-7; TRBD2 matches 14 bases. CDR3 length equals 16 residues. V trimming: 4 bases; J trimming: 4 bases; junction bases outside the gene matches: 6. The V gene's germline CDR1 is SEHNR and CDR2 FQNEAQ (reference sequence). In nucleotides, the CDR3 is TGTGCCAGCAGCTCTTCGGGGACTAGCGGGAGTTACGAGCAGTACTTC. Protein: CASSSSGTSGSYEQYF. Full variable domain (rest looked up from reference TRBV7-9 and TRBJ2-7): DTGVSQNPRHKITKRGQNVTFRCDPISEHNRLYWYRQTLGQGPEFLTYFQNEAQLEKSRLLSDRFSAERPKGSFSTLEIQRTEQGDSAMYLCASSSSGTSGSYEQYFGPGTRLTVT.

The genes are TRBV9 and TRBJ2-7, with 8 bases fitting TRBD2. Germline CDR1 and CDR2: SGDLS and YYNGEE. This CDR3 is 14 amino acids long. The J segment lost 0 bases and the V segment lost 4 bases, leaving 3 bases of the junction unmatched. CDR3 loop: CASSPTSDSYEQYF. The DNA for the CDR3 is TGTGCCAGCAGCCCGACTAGCGACTCCTACGAGCAGTACTTC.

This clonotype was seen repeatedly, ten times or more. The chain couples TRBV6-1 to TRBJ2-3; no reliable D call. V was shortened by 5 bases and J by 2 bases, with 8 bases between the two germline ends. The length of the CDR3 is 13 residues. The germline CDR1 and CDR2 sequences are MNHNS and SASEGT. The CDR3 loop reads CASSPPTTDTQYF. CDR3 nucleotides: TGTGCCAGCAGTCCCCCGACCACAGATACGCAGTATTTT.

There are many counts of this clonotype. The V gene is TRBV6-2 or TRBV6-3, the J gene TRBJ2-3; the D gene is possibly TRBD1 (5 bases). The V gene lost 6 bases and the J gene lost 4 bases, with 20 bases spanning the gap. Germline CDR1 MNHEY, CDR2 SVGEGT. The CDR3 has 16 amino acids. As DNA, the CDR3 is TGTGCCAGCAGGACTGTAGGGGTCCCCGCCCCAGATACGCAGTATTTT. Residues: CASRTVGVPAPDTQYF.